This record concerns one TCR beta chain sequence. This entry is derived from a study of blood T cell repertoires in COVID-19. CDR1 SGHNT and CDR2 YYREEE come from the germline V gene (reference sequence). The CDR3 is 16 residues long. Trimming removed 4 bases from V and 4 bases from J; junction bases left unmatched: 6. Generated by immunoSEQ multiplex PCR, the TCRdb table keeps only in-frame clones and is missing some. The data contain 200,000 to 250,000 clones, about 90% of them singletons. This chain links TRBV5-4 with TRBJ2-5, with 14 bases identical to TRBD2. The specimen was peripheral blood. This TCR was recovered from a man in his forties with active or convalescent COVID-19. This CDR3 is CASSVGLAGGGETQYF. The CDR3 bases are TGTGCCAGCAGCGTAGGACTAGCGGGGGGAGGAGAGACCCAGTACTTC.